This T cell receptor (beta chain) came from a study of CD8+ T cells in alopecia areata. Sample treatment: oral pan-JAK inhibitor, 5-10 mg twice daily. The CDR3 is 14 residues long. Germline lookup yields CDR1 MNHEY and CDR2 SMNVEV (reference sequence). Trimming took off 6 bases at V and 9 bases at J, with 18 bases between the two ends. Sequencing used cDNA as its template, made by extracting RNA and reverse transcribing it. TCRdb's copy holds only in-frame clones and misses some; the assay was immunoSEQ multiplex PCR. The table shows around 160,000 clones, with less than 70% occurring only once. The chain carries TRBV27 and TRBJ1-5; possibly TRBD1 for D (5 bases). Source: CD4+ T cells sorted from blood, taken at week 24, from a patient treated with tofacitinib. This receptor was identified in a human donor with alopecia areata. The CDR3 region is CASRPGTRGRPQHF. The CDR3 region has the DNA TGTGCCAGCAGACCTGGGACGCGGGGAAGGCCCCAGCATTTT.